The rows below give T cell receptor beta chains drawn from one sample of a study of blood T cell repertoires in COVID-19. TCRdb's copy holds only in-frame clones and misses some; the assay was immunoSEQ multiplex PCR. The sample holds approximately 100,000 clones; around 91% are singletons and the top ten take around 32%. The sequenced sample was peripheral blood. Receptors were obtained from a woman older than 75 with acute or convalescent COVID-19. CDR3s include the opening cysteine and the closing phenylalanine or tryptophan. The order of the fields is J gene, V gene, D gene, CDR3 protein. The D gene is left open where the match is weak.

TRBJ1-2	TRBV6-8	NA	CASSLGGTTPNYGYTF
TRBJ1-6	TRBV6-5	NA	CASSYSSVNNSPLHF
TRBJ2-7	TRBV10-3	NA	CATGTLLRYEQYF
TRBJ2-7	TRBV28	NA	CASSRLEATLGFF
TRBJ1-4	TRBV4-1	NA	CASSQGTGTLAEKLFF
TRBJ2-3	TRBV15	NA	CATSLSILGTDTQYF
TRBJ2-5	TRBV5-8	NA	CASSLAFQGKETQYF
TRBJ1-5	TRBV24-1	NA	CAAGGDSNQPQHF
TRBJ1-4	TRBV6-5	NA	CASRGHQEKLFF
TRBJ1-1	TRBV2	TRBD1	CASIDRGMNTEAFF
TRBJ1-1	TRBV7-9	NA	CASSLAGLHTEAFF
TRBJ2-3	TRBV4-1	NA	CASSNSGSGTSTDTQYF
TRBJ2-1	TRBV4-3	NA	CASSLGYRVHNEQFF
TRBJ2-6	TRBV9	NA	CASSVRVGKASGANVLTF
TRBJ2-7	TRBV5-6	TRBD1	CASNPSPDRGYEQYF
TRBJ2-7	TRBV20-1	TRBD2	CSAGTSGSF
TRBJ1-1	TRBV30	NA	CAWSVNPTEAFF
TRBJ2-7	TRBV30	NA	CAWTRTDSYEQYF
TRBJ1-1	TRBV14	TRBD1	CASSLRDRFAEAFF
TRBJ2-7	TRBV3-1/TRBV3-2	TRBD2	CASSHISLAGVHEQYF
TRBJ2-5	TRBV7-9	TRBD1	CASSSRPQGAMETQYF
TRBJ1-1	TRBV9	NA	CASSSRPGNTEAFF
TRBJ1-6	TRBV6-2/TRBV6-3	NA	CASSSLNRQGYNSPLHF
TRBJ1-2	TRBV3-1/TRBV3-2	TRBD1	CASSQVYRGNYGYTF
TRBJ1-1	TRBV5-1	NA	CASRFTGNMNTEAFF
TRBJ2-3	TRBV2	NA	CASSLLAADTQYF
TRBJ2-3	TRBV7-9	NA	CASSLGTASTDTQYF
TRBJ1-2	TRBV18	NA	CASSPDRDYGYTF
TRBJ2-2	TRBV12-5	NA	CASGLGATGELFF
TRBJ2-3	TRBV7-9	TRBD2	CASSRGGLNYRAQYF
TRBJ1-5	TRBV27	TRBD1	CASSSRGHQPQHF
TRBJ1-1	TRBV10-3	NA	CAIKERAPDTEAFF
TRBJ1-5	TRBV6-5	TRBD1	CASNGQAGQPQHF
TRBJ2-1	TRBV7-6	TRBD1	CASSRATGGNSYNEQFF
TRBJ1-1	TRBV5-4	NA	CASRDRGMNTEAFF
TRBJ1-2	TRBV2	NA	CASRRDTSGGYTF
TRBJ1-3	TRBV30	NA	CAWTRGSGNTIYF
TRBJ2-7	TRBV7-9	NA	CASSLDVGNYEQYF
TRBJ1-1	TRBV5-5	NA	CASSLGWRGTEAFF
TRBJ1-5	TRBV5-6	NA	CASSLDRDQPQHF
TRBJ1-5	TRBV30	NA	CAWSPSGNQPQHF
TRBJ1-2	TRBV9	TRBD1	CASSRVGTGNNGYTF
TRBJ1-2	TRBV5-1	NA	CASSFSRNYGYTF
TRBJ1-4	TRBV2	TRBD1	CASSRTGQNEKLFF
TRBJ2-7	TRBV7-8	TRBD1	CASSLVGTGTYEQYF
TRBJ2-2	TRBV5-1	TRBD1	CASSRQGWGNTGELFF
TRBJ1-6	TRBV27	NA	CASSSPKTGSSYNSPLHF